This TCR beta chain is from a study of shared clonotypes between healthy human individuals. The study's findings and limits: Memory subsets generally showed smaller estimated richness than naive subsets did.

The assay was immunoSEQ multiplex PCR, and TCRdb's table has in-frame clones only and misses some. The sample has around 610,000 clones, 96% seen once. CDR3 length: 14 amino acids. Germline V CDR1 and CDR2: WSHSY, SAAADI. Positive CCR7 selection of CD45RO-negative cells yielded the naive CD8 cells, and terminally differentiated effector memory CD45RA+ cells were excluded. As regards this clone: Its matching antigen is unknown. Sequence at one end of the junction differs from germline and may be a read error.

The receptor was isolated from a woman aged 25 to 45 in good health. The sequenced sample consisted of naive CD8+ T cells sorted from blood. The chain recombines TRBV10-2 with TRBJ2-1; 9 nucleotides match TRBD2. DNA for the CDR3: TGCGCCAGCTGTGATAGCGGGGGACTCAATGAGCAGTTCTTC. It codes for CASCDSGGLNEQFF.